This T cell receptor (beta chain) is drawn from a study of cytomegalovirus exposure and HLA in healthy donors. Overall study: One earlier analysis, a look at about 179 million T cells, found some 110 million unique TCR beta sequences.

CDR1 SGHAT and CDR2 FQNNGV come from the germline V gene. Trimming stripped 5 bases from V and 5 bases from J, with 10 bases between. The length of the CDR3 is 14 residues. Primers included in the PCR were 60 Vbeta and 13 Jbeta primers. Generated by immunoSEQ multiplex PCR, the TCRdb table keeps only in-frame clones and is missing some. The table shows over 90,000 clones, with 75% to 85% occurring only once. Study conclusions and caveats: Presence/absence analyses took donor sequencing depth as roughly uniform. The productive fraction for most TCR beta V segments was about 87% or about 30% in an earlier analysis.

On this clone: Its antigen is currently unknown.

The J gene is TRBJ1-6, the V gene TRBV11-2; D call uncertain. Sample: PBMCs. The sequence derives from a woman aged 18-29 years in good health and CMV-seropositive. CDR3 loop: CASSVNGNNSPLHF. In nucleotides, the CDR3 is TGTGCCAGCAGCGTCAACGGGAATAATTCACCCCTCCACTTT.